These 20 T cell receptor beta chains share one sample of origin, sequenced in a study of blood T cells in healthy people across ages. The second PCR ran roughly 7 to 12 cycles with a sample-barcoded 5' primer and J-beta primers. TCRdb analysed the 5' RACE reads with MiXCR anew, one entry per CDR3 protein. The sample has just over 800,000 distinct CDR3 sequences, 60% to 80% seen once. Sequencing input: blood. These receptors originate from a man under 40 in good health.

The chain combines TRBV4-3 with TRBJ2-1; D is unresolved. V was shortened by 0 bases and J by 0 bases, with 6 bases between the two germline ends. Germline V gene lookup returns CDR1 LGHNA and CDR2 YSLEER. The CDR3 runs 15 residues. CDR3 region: CASSQDISSYNEQFF. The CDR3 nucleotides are TGCGCCAGCAGCCAAGATATCAGCTCCTACAATGAGCAGTTCTTC.

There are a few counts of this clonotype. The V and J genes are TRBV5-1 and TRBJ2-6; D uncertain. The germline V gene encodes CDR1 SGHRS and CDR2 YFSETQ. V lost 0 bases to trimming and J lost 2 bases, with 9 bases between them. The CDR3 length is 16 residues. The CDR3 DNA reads TGCGCCAGCAGCTTGGCCGTCAGGACTGGGGCCAACGTCCTGACTTTC. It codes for CASSLAVRTGANVLTF.

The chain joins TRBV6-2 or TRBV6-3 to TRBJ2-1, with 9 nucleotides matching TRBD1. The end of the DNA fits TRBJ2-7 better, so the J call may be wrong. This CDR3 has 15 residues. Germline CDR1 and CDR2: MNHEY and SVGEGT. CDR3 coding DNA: TGTGCCAGCAGGAGATGGACAGGGGCCGACTACGAGCAGTACTTC. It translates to CASRRWTGADYEQYF.

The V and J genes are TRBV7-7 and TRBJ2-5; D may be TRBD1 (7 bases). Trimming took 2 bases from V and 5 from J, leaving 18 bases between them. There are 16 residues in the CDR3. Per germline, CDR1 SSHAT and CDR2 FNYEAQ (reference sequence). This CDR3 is CASSLHAAEGAETQYF. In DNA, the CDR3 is TGTGCCAGCAGCTTACACGCGGCGGAGGGGGCGGAGACCCAGTACTTC.

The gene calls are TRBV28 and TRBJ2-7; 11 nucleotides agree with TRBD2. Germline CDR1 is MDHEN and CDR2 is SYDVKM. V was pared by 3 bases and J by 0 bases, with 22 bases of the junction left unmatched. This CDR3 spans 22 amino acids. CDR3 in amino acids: CASSLASGGSAHSRIDSYEQYF. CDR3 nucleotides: TGTGCCAGCAGTTTGGCTAGCGGGGGGTCGGCCCACTCCCGAATTGACTCCTACGAGCAGTACTTC.

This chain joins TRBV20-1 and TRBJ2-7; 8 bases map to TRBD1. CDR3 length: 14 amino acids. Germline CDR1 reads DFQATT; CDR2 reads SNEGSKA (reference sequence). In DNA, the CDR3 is TGCAGGGCAAAACGGACAGGGATAAGCTACGAGCAGTACTTC. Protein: CRAKRTGISYEQYF.

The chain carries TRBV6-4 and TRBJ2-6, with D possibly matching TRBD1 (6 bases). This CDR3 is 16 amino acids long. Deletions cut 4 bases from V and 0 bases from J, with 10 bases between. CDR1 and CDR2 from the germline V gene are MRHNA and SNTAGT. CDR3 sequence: CASSAGHTSGANVLTF. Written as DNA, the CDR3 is TGTGCCAGCAGTGCGGGACACACCTCTGGGGCCAACGTCCTGACTTTC.

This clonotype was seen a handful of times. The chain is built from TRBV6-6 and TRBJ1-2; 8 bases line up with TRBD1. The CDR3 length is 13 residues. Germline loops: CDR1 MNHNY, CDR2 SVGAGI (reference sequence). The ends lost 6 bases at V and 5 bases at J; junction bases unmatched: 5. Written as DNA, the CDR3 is TGTGCCAGCAGCCGCCGACAGGGGTATGGCTACACCTTC. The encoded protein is CASSRRQGYGYTF.

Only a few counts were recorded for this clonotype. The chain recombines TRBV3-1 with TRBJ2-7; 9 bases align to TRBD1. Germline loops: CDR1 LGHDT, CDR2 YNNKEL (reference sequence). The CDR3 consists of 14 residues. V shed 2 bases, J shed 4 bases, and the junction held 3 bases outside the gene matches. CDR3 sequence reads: CASSQLTGGYEQYF. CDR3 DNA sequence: TGTGCCAGCAGCCAATTGACAGGGGGGTACGAGCAGTACTTC.

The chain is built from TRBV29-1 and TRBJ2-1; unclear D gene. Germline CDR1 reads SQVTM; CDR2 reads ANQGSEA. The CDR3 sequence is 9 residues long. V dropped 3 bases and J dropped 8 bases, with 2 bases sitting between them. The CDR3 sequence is CSVDYEQFF. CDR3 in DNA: TGCAGCGTTGACTATGAGCAGTTCTTC.

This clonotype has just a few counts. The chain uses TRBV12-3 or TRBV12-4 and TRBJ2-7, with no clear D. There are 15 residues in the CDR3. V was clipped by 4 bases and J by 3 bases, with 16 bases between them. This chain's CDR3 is CASSSRTLPRYEQYF. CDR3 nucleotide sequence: TGTGCCAGCAGTTCCCGGACCCTGCCTCGCTACGAGCAGTACTTC.

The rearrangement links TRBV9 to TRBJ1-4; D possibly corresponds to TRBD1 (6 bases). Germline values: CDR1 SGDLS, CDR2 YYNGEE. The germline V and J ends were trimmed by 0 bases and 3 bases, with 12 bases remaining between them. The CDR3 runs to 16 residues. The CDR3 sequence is CASSVEPGAANEKLFF. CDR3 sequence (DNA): TGTGCCAGCAGCGTAGAACCGGGGGCAGCTAATGAAAAACTGTTTTTT.

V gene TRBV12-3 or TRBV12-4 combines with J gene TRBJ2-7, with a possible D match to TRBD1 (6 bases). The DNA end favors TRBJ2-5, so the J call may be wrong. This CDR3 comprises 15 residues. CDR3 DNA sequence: TGTGCCAGCAGTTCATCGACAGGTAGCCGGGAGACCCAGTACTTC. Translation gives CASSSSTGSRETQYF.

The DNA of the CDR3 is TGTGCCAGCAGCTCCCGGTTTTCACCGGACAGCCCCACAGATACGCAGTATTTT. Protein: CASSSRFSPDSPTDTQYF. The chain has TRBV7-9 and TRBJ2-3; tentative D call: TRBD1 (6 bases). The germline gives CDR1 SEHNR, CDR2 FQNEAQ (reference sequence). This CDR3 region has 18 residues. Trimming cost V 4 bases and J 2 bases, with 22 bases left between them. The full variable domain, completed using reference TRBV7-9 and TRBJ2-3, is DTGVSQNPRHKITKRGQNVTFRCDPISEHNRLYWYRQTLGQGPEFLTYFQNEAQLEKSRLLSDRFSAERPKGSFSTLEIQRTEQGDSAMYLCASSSRFSPDSPTDTQYFGPGTRLTVL.

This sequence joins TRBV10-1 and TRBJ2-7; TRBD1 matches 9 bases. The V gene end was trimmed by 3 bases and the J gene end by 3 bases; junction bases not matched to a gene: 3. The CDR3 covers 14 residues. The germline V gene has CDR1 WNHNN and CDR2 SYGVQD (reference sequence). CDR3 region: CASSDRTGDYEQYF. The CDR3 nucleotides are TGCGCCAGCAGTGATAGGACAGGGGACTACGAGCAGTACTTC.

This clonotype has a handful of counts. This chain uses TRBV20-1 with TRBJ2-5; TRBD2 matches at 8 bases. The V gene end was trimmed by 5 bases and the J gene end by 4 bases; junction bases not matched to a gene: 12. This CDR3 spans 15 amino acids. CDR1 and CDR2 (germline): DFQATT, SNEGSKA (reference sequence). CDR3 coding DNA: TGCAGTGCTGACACCACGGGGGGGCCACGAGAGACCCAGTACTTC. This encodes CSADTTGGPRETQYF.

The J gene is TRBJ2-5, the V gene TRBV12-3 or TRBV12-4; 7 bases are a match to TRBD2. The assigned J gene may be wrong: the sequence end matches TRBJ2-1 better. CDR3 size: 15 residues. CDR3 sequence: CASSSGRGSQETQFF. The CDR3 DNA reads TGTGCCAGCAGTTCAGGGCGGGGGTCCCAAGAGACCCAGTTCTTC.

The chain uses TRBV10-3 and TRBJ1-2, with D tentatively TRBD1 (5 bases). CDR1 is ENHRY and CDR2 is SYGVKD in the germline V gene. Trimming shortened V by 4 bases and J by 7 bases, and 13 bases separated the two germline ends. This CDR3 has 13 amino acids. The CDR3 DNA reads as TGTGCCATCAGTGCGGACAAGGCCTTTGGCTACACCTTC. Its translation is CAISADKAFGYTF.

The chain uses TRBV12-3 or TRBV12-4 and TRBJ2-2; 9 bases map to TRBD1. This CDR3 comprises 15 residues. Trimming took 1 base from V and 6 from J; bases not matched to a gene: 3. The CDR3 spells CASSLGQGVAGELFF. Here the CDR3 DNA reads TGTGCCAGCAGTTTAGGACAGGGGGTAGCCGGGGAGCTGTTTTTT.

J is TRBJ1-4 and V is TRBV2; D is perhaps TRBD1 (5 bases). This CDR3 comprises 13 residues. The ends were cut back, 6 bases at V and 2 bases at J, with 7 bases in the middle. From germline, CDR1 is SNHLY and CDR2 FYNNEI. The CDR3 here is CASRNRTNEKLFF. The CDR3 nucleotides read TGTGCCAGCAGGAACAGGACTAATGAAAAACTGTTTTTT.